The clone carrying this T cell receptor beta chain was counted between two and nine times. Its antigen is undetermined. The V end lost 0 bases, the J end lost 0 bases, and 7 bases lay between the germline ends. The CDR3 contains 15 residues. The germline V gene has CDR1 SGHRS and CDR2 YFSETQ. This specimen belongs to a study of T-cell reconstitution after alpha-beta-depleted transplantation in children. Preparation of the TCRbeta library was carried out with unique molecular identifiers. TCRdb itself ran the PCR reads through MiXCR, one entry per CDR3 protein. The profile shows just under 350,000 distinct CDR3 sequences, around 15% of them singletons. Study results and caveats: Surviving recipient T cells and intrathymic progenitors accounted for some patients' high TCRbeta diversity at day 60. T-cell numbers and diversity, one year after transplant, stemmed largely from T cells that were newly produced. Several hundred graft clones that had expanded were reportedly the source of alpha-beta T cells about two months after transplant.

The sequencing used PBMCs, mostly from graft donor cells, collected 360 days after TCRalphabeta/CD19-depleted stem cell transplant. V gene TRBV5-1 combines with J gene TRBJ2-1; no reliable D call. The source is a male patient aged 2 to 9 who had a stem cell transplant for acute lymphoblastic leukemia, so the T cells may come from the graft donor. CDR3 bases: TGCGCCAGCAGCTTGGATTGGAGCTCCTACAATGAGCAGTTCTTC. Protein product: CASSLDWSSYNEQFF.